This is a list of T cell receptor beta chains from one sample in a study of T cell responses to AZD1222 COVID-19 vaccine. Repertoires were generated with immunoSEQ multiplex PCR, while TCRdb's copy carries only in-frame clones and drops some. The data contain 45,000 to 70,000 clones, approximately 83% of them singletons. The source material was peripheral blood, sampled on day 0 of AZD1222 vaccination. Every receptor here comes from an adult in good health. The CDR3 runs from the conserved cysteine through the conserved F or W. D genes are given only for firm matches. Where a row states a size, it is once, few, many or the class of an expanded clone; other rows omit it.

clone_size	d_call	v_call	j_call	cdr3_aa	cdr3_nt
-	-	TRBV5-1	TRBJ1-6	CASSRDVDNSPLHF	TGCGCCAGCAGCCGGGACGTAGATAATTCACCCCTCCACTTT
-	TRBD2	TRBV5-1	TRBJ2-1	CASSLDRSGLAQNEQFF	TGCGCCAGCAGCTTGGATCGTTCGGGACTAGCGCAAAATGAGCAGTTCTTC
-	TRBD2	TRBV3-1/TRBV3-2	TRBJ2-7	CASSQAFGWGGAYEQYF	TGTGCCAGCAGCCAAGCCTTTGGGTGGGGGGGAGCCTACGAGCAGTACTTC
-	TRBD2	TRBV27	TRBJ2-7	CASSLGTSGSYEQYF	TGTGCCAGCAGTCTAGGGACTAGCGGGAGCTACGAGCAGTACTTC
-	-	TRBV19	TRBJ1-5	CASSTQEDQPQHF	TGTGCCAGTAGTACACAGGAAGATCAGCCCCAGCATTTT
-	TRBD1	TRBV30	TRBJ1-5	CAWRKGTGRGQPQHF	TGTGCCTGGAGAAAGGGGACAGGCAGGGGTCAGCCCCAGCATTTT
-	-	TRBV21-1	TRBJ1-3	CASSPGCSGNTIYF	TGTGCCAGCAGCCCAGGGTGCTCTGGAAACACCATATATTTT
-	-	TRBV5-4	TRBJ2-7	CASSPAGGDFYEQYF	TGTGCCAGCAGCCCGGCAGGGGGGGATTTTTACGAGCAGTACTTC
-	TRBD2	TRBV28	TRBJ2-7	CASSSLAGGREQYF	TGTGCCAGCAGTTCACTAGCGGGAGGGAGAGAGCAGTACTTC
-	-	TRBV6-5	TRBJ1-1	CASRPRPSSAEAFF	TGTGCCAGCAGACCTCGACCTAGTAGTGCTGAAGCTTTCTTT
-	-	TRBV27	TRBJ2-2	CASSLNPPGELFF	TGTGCCAGCAGTTTAAACCCCCCCGGGGAGCTGTTTTTT
-	TRBD2	TRBV5-6	TRBJ2-7	CASSQGLAGTYEQYF	TGTGCCAGCAGCCAGGGACTAGCGGGAACCTACGAGCAGTACTTC
-	-	TRBV11-3	TRBJ2-2	CASSLEERAGELFF	TGTGCCAGCAGCTTAGAAGAAAGGGCCGGGGAGCTGTTTTTT
-	-	TRBV28	TRBJ1-4	CASSLLFGGGNEKLFF	TGTGCCAGCAGTTTACTCTTCGGGGGGGGCAATGAAAAACTGTTTTTT
-	TRBD1	TRBV6-5	TRBJ2-7	CASSRQGSYEQYF	TGTGCCAGCAGTAGACAGGGCAGCTACGAGCAGTACTTC
many	-	TRBV29-1	TRBJ1-1	CSVFREFNTEAFF	TGCAGCGTGTTCCGGGAATTCAACACTGAAGCTTTCTTT
-	TRBD2	TRBV7-8	TRBJ2-3	CASTILAITDTQYF	TGTGCCAGCACCATACTAGCGATCACAGATACGCAGTATTTT
-	-	TRBV5-1	TRBJ1-3	CASSLVQLDSGNTIYF	TGCGCCAGCAGCTTGGTACAGCTTGACTCTGGAAACACCATATATTTT
-	-	TRBV28	TRBJ2-1	CASSTGNLDEQFF	TGTGCCAGCAGTACAGGGAATTTGGATGAGCAGTTCTTC
-	TRBD1	TRBV19	TRBJ1-6	CASSTSGQGRHSPLHF	TGTGCCAGTAGTACTTCCGGACAGGGTCGGCATTCACCCCTCCACTTT
-	TRBD2	TRBV9	TRBJ2-1	CASSVSSGVTGDEQFF	TGTGCCAGCAGCGTATCTAGCGGAGTCACTGGGGATGAGCAGTTCTTC
-	-	TRBV13	TRBJ2-7	CASSLRGYEQYF	TGTGCCAGCAGCTTACGAGGGTACGAGCAGTACTTC
once	-	TRBV27	TRBJ1-2	CASSLISRGLSYGYTF	TGTGCCAGCAGTTTAATCAGTCGGGGGCTCTCCTATGGCTACACCTTC
few	TRBD2	TRBV9	TRBJ2-3	CASSTRLAGEGADTQYF	TGTGCCAGCAGCACAAGACTAGCGGGAGAGGGGGCAGATACGCAGTATTTT
few	TRBD1	TRBV7-2	TRBJ2-7	CASSLGRGQGLYEQYF	TGTGCCAGCAGCTTAGGGAGGGGACAGGGGCTCTACGAGCAGTACTTC
-	-	TRBV19	TRBJ1-2	CASSIVFRSNYGYTF	TGTGCCAGTAGTATAGTGTTTAGGTCTAACTATGGCTACACCTTC
-	-	TRBV19	TRBJ1-4	CASSMGLGNEKLFF	TGTGCCAGTAGTATGGGGCTGGGGAATGAAAAACTGTTTTTT
-	TRBD1	TRBV20-1	TRBJ1-4	CSASRDRRNEKLFF	TGCAGTGCTAGTCGGGACAGAAGAAATGAAAAACTGTTTTTT